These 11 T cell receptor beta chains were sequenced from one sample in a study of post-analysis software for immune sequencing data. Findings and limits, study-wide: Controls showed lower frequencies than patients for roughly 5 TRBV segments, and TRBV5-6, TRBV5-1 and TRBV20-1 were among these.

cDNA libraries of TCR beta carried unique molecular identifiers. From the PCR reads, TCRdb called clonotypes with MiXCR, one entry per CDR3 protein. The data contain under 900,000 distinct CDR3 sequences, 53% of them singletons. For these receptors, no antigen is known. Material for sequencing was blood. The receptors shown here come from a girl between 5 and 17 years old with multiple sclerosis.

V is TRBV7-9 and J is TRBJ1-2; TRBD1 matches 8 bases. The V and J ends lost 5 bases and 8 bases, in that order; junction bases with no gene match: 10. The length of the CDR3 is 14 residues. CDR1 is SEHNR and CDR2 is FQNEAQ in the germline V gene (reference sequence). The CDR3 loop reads CASSVGDRRFGYTF. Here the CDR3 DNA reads TGTGCCAGCAGCGTAGGGGACAGGAGGTTCGGCTACACCTTC. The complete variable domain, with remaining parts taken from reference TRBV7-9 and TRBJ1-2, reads DTGVSQNPRHKITKRGQNVTFRCDPISEHNRLYWYRQTLGQGPEFLTYFQNEAQLEKSRLLSDRFSAERPKGSFSTLEIQRTEQGDSAMYLCASSVGDRRFGYTFGSGTRLTVV.

CDR3 region: CASSQDSASGRPVDTQYF. DNA for the CDR3: TGTGCCAGCAGCCAAGATAGCGCTAGCGGGAGGCCGGTAGATACGCAGTATTTT. This chain uses TRBV3-1 with TRBJ2-3; 11 nucleotides agree with TRBD2. Looked up from germline, CDR1 is LGHDT and CDR2 is YNNKEL (reference sequence). J was trimmed by 5 bases and V by 0 bases; bases with no gene match: 10. This CDR3 has 18 amino acids.

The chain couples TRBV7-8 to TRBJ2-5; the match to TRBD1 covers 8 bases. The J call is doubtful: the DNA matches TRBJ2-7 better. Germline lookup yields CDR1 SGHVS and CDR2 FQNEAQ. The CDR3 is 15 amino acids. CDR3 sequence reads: CASSLPRTGWSEQYF. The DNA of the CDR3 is TGTGCCAGCAGCTTACCTAGGACAGGGTGGTCCGAGCAGTACTTC.

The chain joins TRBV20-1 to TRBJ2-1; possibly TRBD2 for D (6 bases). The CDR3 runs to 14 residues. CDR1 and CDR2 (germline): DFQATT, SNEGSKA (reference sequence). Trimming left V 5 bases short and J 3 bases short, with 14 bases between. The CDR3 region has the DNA TGCAGTGCTGGGGGTAGCGGCGGCTACAATGAGCAGTTCTTC. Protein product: CSAGGSGGYNEQFF.

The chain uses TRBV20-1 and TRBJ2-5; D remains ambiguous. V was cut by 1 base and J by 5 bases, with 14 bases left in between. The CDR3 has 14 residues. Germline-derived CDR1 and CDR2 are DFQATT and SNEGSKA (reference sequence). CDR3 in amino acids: CSARAPVGRETQYF. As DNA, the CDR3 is TGCAGTGCTAGAGCCCCTGTCGGTCGTGAGACCCAGTACTTC.

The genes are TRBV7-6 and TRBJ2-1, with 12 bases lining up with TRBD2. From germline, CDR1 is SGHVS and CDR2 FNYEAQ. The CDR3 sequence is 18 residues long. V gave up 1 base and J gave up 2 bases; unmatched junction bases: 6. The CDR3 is CASSLGRLAGAPYNEQFF. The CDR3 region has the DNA TGTGCCAGCAGCTTAGGCAGACTAGCGGGGGCCCCCTACAATGAGCAGTTCTTC.

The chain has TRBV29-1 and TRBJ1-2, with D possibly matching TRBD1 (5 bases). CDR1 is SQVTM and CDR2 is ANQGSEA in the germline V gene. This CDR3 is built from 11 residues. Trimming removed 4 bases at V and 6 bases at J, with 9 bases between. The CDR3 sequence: CSVVGDDGYTF. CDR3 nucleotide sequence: TGCAGCGTTGTGGGGGACGATGGCTACACCTTC.

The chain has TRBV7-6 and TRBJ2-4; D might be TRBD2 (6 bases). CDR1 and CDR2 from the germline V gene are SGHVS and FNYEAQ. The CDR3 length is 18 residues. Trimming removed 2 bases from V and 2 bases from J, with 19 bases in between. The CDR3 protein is CASSLSVAGRVTKNIQYF. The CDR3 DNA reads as TGTGCCAGCAGCTTATCTGTCGCGGGGCGCGTGACCAAAAACATTCAGTACTTC.

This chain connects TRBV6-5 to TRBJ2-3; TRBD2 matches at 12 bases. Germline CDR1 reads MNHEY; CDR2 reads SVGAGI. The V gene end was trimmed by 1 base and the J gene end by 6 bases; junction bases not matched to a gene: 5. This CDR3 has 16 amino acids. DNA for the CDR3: TGTGCCAGCAGTTACTTGACTAGCGGGAGATCGGATACGCAGTATTTT. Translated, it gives CASSYLTSGRSDTQYF.

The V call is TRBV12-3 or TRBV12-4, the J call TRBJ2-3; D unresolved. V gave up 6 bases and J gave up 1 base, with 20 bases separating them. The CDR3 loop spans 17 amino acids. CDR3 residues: CASSNGRKSHGTDTQYF. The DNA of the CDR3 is TGTGCCAGCAGCAACGGACGGAAATCCCATGGCACAGATACGCAGTATTTT.

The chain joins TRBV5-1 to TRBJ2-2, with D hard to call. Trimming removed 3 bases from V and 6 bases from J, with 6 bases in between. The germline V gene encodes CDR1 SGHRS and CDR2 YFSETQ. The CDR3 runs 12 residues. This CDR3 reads CASSWGSGELFF. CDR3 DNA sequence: TGCGCCAGCAGCTGGGGTTCCGGGGAGCTGTTTTTT.